Listed below are T cell receptor beta chains from one sample, sequenced in a study of T cell responses to AZD1222 COVID-19 vaccine. Using immunoSEQ multiplex PCR, the repertoire was profiled, and TCRdb retains in-frame clones only, with some absent. The sample lists about 120,000 clones; 84% were seen once. The sample consisted of peripheral blood, taken 28 days after the second AZD1222 dose. These receptors were taken from an adult who received the AZD1222 COVID-19 vaccine. The CDR3 runs from the conserved cysteine through the conserved F or W.

V | CDR3
TRBV28 | CASGSGPSNTGELFF
TRBV4-3 | CASSQAFSGHEQFF
TRBV4-3 | CASSQETRGNYGYTF
TRBV14 | CASSRTQGYGYTF
TRBV18 | CASSPRAGPGYEQYF
TRBV5-1 | CASSLGGSSTDTQYF
TRBV28 | CATLFRGAPYEQYF
TRBV7-3 | CASSFGTVSYGYTF
TRBV9 | CASSVEMGERQYF
TRBV3-1/TRBV3-2 | CASSQDRGRNQPQHF
TRBV4-1 | CASSQVWGNTEAFF
TRBV28 | CASQDRGGTYNEQFF
TRBV7-2 | CASSLEPPTAFF
TRBV7-8 | CASSLGSGAALNQPQHF
TRBV10-2 | CASRAGGRSYNEQFF
TRBV12-5 | CASGLAEQQKNSNQPQHF
TRBV28 | CASSLFQGANYEQYF
TRBV30 | CAWARLEQFF
TRBV19 | CASRWGSTDTQYF
TRBV19 | CASRPTSLSASGANVLTF
TRBV5-5 | CASSLGPRDGNTEAFF
TRBV11-2 | CASSLFQGGSQHF
TRBV28 | CATSGREGFYGYTF
TRBV10-1 | CASKTGTAGDQPQHF
TRBV9 | CASSRWDTLAKNIQYF
TRBV19 | CASLNTTGETQYF
TRBV3-1/TRBV3-2 | CASSQLADTQYF
TRBV7-8 | CASSSGGHSYNNSPLHF
TRBV5-1 | CASSLAGTAGRTEAFF
TRBV6-5 | CASSWTGRQMNTEAFF
TRBV6-5 | CASSYSGTGQTYEQYF
TRBV18 | CASSPRGGGIATNEKLFF
TRBV9 | CASSVAGDSYNEQFF
TRBV19 | CASSIGSTDTQYF
TRBV9 | CASSPHTRTGGREEKLFF
TRBV4-1 | CASSQAGNTQYF
TRBV19 | CASSFLNTEAFF
TRBV3-1/TRBV3-2 | CASNEAGQRNTIYF
TRBV4-1 | CASSPLTGGDEQYF
TRBV10-3 | CATGGKVGEKLFF
TRBV27 | CASSLGGGRSSYEQYF
TRBV9 | CASGGTGGSGNTIYF
TRBV5-1 | CASSLAQRTDTQYF
TRBV24-1 | CATSDPTGGSYEQYF
TRBV28 | CASRDRGREGYTF
TRBV7-3 | CASSLDPSGAAGELFF
TRBV18 | CASSPSIGGIQPQHF
TRBV6-5 | CASSLTADSNQPQHF
TRBV19 | CASSVGGLNSPLHF
TRBV7-2 | CASSLAGPWLGPQHF
TRBV28 | CASSLTTGSLVAFF